This TCR beta chain originates from a study of blood T cell repertoires in COVID-19. About the research overall: Acute-phase and convalescent COVID-19 samples originated in the United States, Italy and Spain. T cells, B-cell-depleted T cells, or PBMCs supplied cDNA or gDNA.

This CDR3 is built from 15 residues. Germline V gene lookup returns CDR1 WSHSY and CDR2 SAAADI. The V gene end was trimmed by 7 bases and the J gene end by 4 bases; junction bases not matched to a gene: 8. Clones were read by immunoSEQ multiplex PCR, and TCRdb kept only the in-frame ones, dropping some. This sample carries around 300,000 clones, roughly 90% of them seen once, and the ten largest clones take approximately 4%. Sequencing used peripheral blood. J is TRBJ1-1 and V is TRBV10-2, with TRBD1 matching 11 bases. The TCR originated in a woman in her fifties or sixties with active or convalescent COVID-19. CDR3 residues: CASIYGQGASTEAFF. CDR3 DNA sequence: TGCGCCAGCATCTACGGACAGGGGGCAAGCACTGAAGCTTTCTTT.